This TCR beta chain was profiled in a study of T cell changes during pregnancy in multiple sclerosis. CDR1 is MNHEY, CDR2 SMNVEV, per germline (reference sequence). The V and J ends lost 0 bases and 5 bases respectively, with 13 bases between them. The CDR3 contains 15 residues. Some clones are missing from TCRdb's copy, which holds only in-frame ones; the method was immunoSEQ multiplex PCR. Among roughly 20,000 clones listed, less than 95% were seen once. Sequencing used CD4+ T cells from peripheral blood mononuclear cells, obtained in the third trimester of pregnancy. The chain has TRBV27 and TRBJ1-2, with D perhaps TRBD1 (5 bases). The clonotype comes from a female donor with multiple sclerosis, enrolled in a pregnancy study. The CDR3 sequence: CASSLSLGGEYGYTF. Written as DNA, the CDR3 is TGTGCCAGCAGTTTATCCCTAGGAGGGGAGTATGGCTACACCTTC.